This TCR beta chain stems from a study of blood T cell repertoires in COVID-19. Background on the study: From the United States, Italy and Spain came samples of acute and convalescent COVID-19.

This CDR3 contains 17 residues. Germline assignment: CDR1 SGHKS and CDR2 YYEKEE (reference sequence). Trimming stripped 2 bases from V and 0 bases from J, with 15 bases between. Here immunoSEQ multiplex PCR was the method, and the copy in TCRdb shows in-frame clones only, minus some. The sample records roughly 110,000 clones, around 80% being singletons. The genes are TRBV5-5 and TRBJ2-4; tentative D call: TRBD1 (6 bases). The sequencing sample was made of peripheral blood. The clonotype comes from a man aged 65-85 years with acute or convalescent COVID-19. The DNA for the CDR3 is TGTGCCAGCAGCTTCCCAGGGGACCCCGTAGCCAAAAACATTCAGTACTTC. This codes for CASSFPGDPVAKNIQYF.